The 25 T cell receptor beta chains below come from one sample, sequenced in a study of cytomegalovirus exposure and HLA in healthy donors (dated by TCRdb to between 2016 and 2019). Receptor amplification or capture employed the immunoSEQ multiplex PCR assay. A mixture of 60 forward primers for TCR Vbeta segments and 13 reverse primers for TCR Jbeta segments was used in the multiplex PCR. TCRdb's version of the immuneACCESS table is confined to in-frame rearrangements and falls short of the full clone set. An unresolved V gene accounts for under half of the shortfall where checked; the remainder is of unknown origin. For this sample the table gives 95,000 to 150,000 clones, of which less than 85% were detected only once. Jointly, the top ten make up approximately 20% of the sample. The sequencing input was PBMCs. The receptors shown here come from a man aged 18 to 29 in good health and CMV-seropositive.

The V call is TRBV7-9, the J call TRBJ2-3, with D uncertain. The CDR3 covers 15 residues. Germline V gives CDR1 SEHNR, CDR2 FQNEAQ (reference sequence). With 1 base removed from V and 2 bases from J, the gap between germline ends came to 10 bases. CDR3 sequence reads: CASSLDRVPTDTQYF. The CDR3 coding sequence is TGTGCCAGCAGCTTAGACCGGGTACCCACAGATACGCAGTATTTT.

The CDR3 sequence is CATSPRGLSYGYTF. CDR3 DNA: TGTGCCACCAGTCCGAGGGGGTTGAGCTATGGCTACACCTTC. V and J are TRBV15 and TRBJ1-2; the D gene is possibly TRBD1 (6 bases). This CDR3 contains 14 residues. V dropped 6 bases and J dropped 4 bases, with 15 bases sitting between them. Per the germline V gene, CDR1 is LNHNV and CDR2 is YYDKDF (reference sequence).

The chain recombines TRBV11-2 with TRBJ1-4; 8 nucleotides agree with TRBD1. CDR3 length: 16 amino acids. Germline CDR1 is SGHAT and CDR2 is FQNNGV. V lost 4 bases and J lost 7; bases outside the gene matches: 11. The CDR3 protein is CASSSARGRVGEKLFF. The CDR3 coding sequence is TGTGCCAGCAGCTCGGCCAGGGGGCGCGTGGGTGAAAAACTGTTTTTT.

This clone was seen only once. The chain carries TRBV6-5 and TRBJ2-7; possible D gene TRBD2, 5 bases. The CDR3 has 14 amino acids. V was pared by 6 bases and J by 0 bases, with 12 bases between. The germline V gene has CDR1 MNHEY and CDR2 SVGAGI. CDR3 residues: CASRYTGNSYEQYF. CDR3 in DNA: TGTGCCAGCAGGTATACCGGGAACTCCTACGAGCAGTACTTC.

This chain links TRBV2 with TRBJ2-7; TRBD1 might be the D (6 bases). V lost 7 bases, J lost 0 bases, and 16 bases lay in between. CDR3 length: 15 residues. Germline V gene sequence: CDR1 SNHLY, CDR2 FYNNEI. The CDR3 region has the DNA TGTGCCAGCACAGGGGCTTCATTCAGCTCCTACGAGCAGTACTTC. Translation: CASTGASFSSYEQYF.

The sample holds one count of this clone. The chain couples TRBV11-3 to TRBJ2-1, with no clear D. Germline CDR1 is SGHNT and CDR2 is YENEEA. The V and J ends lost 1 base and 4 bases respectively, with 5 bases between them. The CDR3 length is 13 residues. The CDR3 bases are TGTGCCAGCAGCTTAGTCGGTTACAATGAGCAGTTCTTC. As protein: CASSLVGYNEQFF.

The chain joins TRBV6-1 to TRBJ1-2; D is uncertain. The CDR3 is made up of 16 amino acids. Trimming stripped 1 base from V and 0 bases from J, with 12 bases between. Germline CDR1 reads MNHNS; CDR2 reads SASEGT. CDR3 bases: TGTGCCAGCAGTGAAGTGGGCCAGCCAGCTAACTATGGCTACACCTTC. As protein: CASSEVGQPANYGYTF.

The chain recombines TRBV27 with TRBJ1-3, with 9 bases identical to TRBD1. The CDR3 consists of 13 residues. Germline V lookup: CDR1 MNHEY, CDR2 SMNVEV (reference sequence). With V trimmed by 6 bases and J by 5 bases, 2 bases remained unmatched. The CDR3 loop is CASSDRGRNTIYF. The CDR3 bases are TGTGCCAGCAGCGACAGGGGGAGAAACACCATATATTTT.

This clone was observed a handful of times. Here the CDR3 reads CATSREPGTDTQYF. The CDR3 nucleotides are TGTGCCACCAGCAGAGAACCAGGCACAGATACGCAGTATTTT. The chain uses TRBV15 and TRBJ2-3; D call uncertain. The CDR3 runs 14 residues. CDR1 is LNHNV, CDR2 YYDKDF, per germline (reference sequence). V shed 0 bases and J shed 1 base, with 5 bases lying between them.

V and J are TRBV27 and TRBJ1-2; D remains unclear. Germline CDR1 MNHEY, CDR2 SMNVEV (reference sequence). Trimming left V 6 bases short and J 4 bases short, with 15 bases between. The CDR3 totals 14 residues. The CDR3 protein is CASRDRLTPYGYTF. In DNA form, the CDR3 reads TGTGCCAGCAGGGATAGACTCACTCCCTATGGCTACACCTTC.

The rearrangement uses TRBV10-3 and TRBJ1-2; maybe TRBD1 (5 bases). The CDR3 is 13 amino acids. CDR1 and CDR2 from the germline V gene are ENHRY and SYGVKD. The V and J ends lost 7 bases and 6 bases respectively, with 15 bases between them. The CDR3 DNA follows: TGTGCCATCACCCGACAGCCCTTAGATGGCTACACCTTC. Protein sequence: CAITRQPLDGYTF.

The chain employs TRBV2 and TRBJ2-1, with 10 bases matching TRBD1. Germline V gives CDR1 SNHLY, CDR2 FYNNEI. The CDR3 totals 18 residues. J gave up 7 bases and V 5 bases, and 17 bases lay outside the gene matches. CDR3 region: CASSPDAVPGQGRNEQFF. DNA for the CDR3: TGTGCCAGCAGTCCAGACGCCGTGCCGGGACAGGGGAGGAATGAGCAGTTCTTC.

This chain's CDR3 is CASTPDRGRTEAFF. Written as DNA, the CDR3 is TGTGCCAGTACCCCGGACAGGGGGCGAACTGAAGCTTTCTTT. The chain carries TRBV19 and TRBJ1-1, with 11 bases lining up with TRBD1. After removal of 7 bases from V and 5 bases from J, the junction contained 6 bases not matched to a gene. Germline V lookup: CDR1 LNHDA, CDR2 SQIVND (reference sequence). The CDR3 length is 14 residues.

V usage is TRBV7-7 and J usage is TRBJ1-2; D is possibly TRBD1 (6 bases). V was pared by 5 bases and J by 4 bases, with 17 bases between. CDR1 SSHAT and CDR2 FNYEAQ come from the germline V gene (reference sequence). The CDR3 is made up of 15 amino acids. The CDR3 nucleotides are TGTGCCAGCAGCCGTCGGGACCAGGGGACCTATGGCTACACCTTC. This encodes CASSRRDQGTYGYTF.

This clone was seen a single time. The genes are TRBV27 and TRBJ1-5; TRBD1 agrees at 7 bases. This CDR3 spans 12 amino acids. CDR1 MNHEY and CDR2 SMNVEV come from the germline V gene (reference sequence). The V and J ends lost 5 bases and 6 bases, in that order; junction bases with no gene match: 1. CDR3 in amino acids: CASSHRGQPQHF. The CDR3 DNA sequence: TGTGCCAGCAGTCACAGGGGTCAGCCCCAGCATTTT.

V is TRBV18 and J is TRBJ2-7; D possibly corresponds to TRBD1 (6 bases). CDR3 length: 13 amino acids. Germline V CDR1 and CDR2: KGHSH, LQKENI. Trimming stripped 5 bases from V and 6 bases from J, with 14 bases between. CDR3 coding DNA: TGTGCCAGCTCATTAGGGCAGGGGTTCGAGCAGTACTTC. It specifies CASSLGQGFEQYF.

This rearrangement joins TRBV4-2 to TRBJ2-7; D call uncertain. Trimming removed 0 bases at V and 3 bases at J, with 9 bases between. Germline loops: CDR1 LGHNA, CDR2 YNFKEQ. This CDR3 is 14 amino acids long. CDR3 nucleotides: TGTGCCAGCAGCCAAGATTGGCAGAACTACGAGCAGTACTTC. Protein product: CASSQDWQNYEQYF.

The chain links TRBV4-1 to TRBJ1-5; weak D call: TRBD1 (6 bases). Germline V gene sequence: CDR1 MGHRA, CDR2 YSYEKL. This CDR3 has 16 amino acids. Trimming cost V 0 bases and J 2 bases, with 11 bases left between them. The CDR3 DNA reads TGCGCCAGCAGCCAAGAGTCGGGGGGCGGCAATCAGCCCCAGCATTTT. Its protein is CASSQESGGGNQPQHF.

CDR3 loop: CASSFGPGGETQYF. The CDR3 DNA is TGTGCCAGCAGTTTCGGCCCAGGGGGGGAGACCCAGTACTTC. V usage is TRBV27 and J usage is TRBJ2-5; D is possibly TRBD1 (7 bases). The V end lost 3 bases, the J end lost 5 bases, and 13 bases lay between the germline ends. This CDR3 region has 14 residues. Germline CDR1 MNHEY, CDR2 SMNVEV (reference sequence).

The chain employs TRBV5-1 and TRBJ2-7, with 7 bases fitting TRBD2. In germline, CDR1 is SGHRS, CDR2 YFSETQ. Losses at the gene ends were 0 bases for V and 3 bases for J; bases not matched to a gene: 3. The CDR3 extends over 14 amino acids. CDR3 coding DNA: TGCGCCAGCAGCTTGGGATGGGGGGGCTACGAGCAGTACTTC. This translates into CASSLGWGGYEQYF. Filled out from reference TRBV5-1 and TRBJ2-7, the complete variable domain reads KAGVTQTPRYLIKTRGQQVTLSCSPISGHRSVSWYQQTPGQGLQFLFEYFSETQRNKGNFPGRFSGRQFSNSRSEMNVSTLELGDSALYLCASSLGWGGYEQYFGPGTRLTVT.

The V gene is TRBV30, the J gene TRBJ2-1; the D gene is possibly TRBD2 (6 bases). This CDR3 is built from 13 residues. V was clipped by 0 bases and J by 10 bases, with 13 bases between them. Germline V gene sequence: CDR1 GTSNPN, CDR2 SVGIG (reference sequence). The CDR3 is CAWSVLPAGEQFF. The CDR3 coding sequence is TGTGCCTGGAGTGTACTACCCGCGGGGGAGCAGTTCTTC.

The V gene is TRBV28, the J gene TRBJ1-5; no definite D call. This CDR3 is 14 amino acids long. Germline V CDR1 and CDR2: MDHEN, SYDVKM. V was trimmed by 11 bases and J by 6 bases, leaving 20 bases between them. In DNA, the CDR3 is TGTGCCGGAGGGATAAGGGCCTCGGGTCAGCCCCAGCATTTT. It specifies CAGGIRASGQPQHF.

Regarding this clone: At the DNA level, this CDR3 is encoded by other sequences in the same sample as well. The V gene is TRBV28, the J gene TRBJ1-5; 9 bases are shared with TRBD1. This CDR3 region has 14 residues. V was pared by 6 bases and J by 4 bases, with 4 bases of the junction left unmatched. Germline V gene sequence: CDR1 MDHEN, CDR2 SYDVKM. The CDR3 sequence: CASSLTGGNQPQHF. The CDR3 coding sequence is TGTGCCAGCAGCTTGACAGGGGGGAATCAGCCCCAGCATTTT. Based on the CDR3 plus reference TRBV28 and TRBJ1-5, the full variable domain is DVKVTQSSRYLVKRTGEKVFLECVQDMDHENMFWYRQDPGLGLRLIYFSYDVKMKEKGDIPEGYSVSREKKERFSLILESASTNQTSMYLCASSLTGGNQPQHFGDGTRLSIL.

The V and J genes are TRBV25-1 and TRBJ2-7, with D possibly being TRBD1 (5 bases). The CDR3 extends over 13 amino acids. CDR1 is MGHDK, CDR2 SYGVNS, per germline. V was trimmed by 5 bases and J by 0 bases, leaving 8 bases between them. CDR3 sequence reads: CASSSDSSYEQYF. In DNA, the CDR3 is TGTGCCAGCAGTTCAGACAGCTCCTACGAGCAGTACTTC.

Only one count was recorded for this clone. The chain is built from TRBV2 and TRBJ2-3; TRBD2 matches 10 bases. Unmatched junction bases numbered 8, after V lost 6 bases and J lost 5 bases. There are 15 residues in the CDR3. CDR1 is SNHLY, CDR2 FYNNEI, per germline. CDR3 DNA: TGTGCCAGCAGAGTCAGCGGGGGGGCCGGAGATACGCAGTATTTT. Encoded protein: CASRVSGGAGDTQYF.